The present T cell receptor beta chain was sequenced within a study of read filtering for tumor transcriptome and immune sequencing. Study-wide context: After DNase treatment, RNA was made into whole-transcriptome libraries. Findings and caveats of the study: Even smaller IR-seq throughput identified most shared clonotypes. This fraction held mixed bone marrow immune cells after CD138-negative sorting.

This CDR3 contains 14 residues. The germline V gene encodes CDR1 SGHRS and CDR2 YFSETQ. With 5 bases clipped from V and 4 bases from J, the junction kept 5 bases outside the gene matches. This library used 300 to 500 ng RNA and molecular barcoded adaptors spanning alpha/delta and beta/gamma chains. TCRdb re-called the reads through MiXCR, storing one row per CDR3 protein. This table holds 45,000 to 50,000 distinct CDR3 sequences, less than 15% found once. This clonotype was seen at least ten times. What it binds is unknown. The V and J genes are TRBV5-1 and TRBJ2-2, with 7 positions matching TRBD2. The receptor was derived from a donor over 35 with multiple myeloma. The sequenced sample consisted of a population of CD138-negative cells sorted from bone marrow. For the CDR3, the DNA is TGCGCCAGCAGGCTAGCGGACGTCACCGGGGAGCTGTTTTTT. Translated, it gives CASRLADVTGELFF.